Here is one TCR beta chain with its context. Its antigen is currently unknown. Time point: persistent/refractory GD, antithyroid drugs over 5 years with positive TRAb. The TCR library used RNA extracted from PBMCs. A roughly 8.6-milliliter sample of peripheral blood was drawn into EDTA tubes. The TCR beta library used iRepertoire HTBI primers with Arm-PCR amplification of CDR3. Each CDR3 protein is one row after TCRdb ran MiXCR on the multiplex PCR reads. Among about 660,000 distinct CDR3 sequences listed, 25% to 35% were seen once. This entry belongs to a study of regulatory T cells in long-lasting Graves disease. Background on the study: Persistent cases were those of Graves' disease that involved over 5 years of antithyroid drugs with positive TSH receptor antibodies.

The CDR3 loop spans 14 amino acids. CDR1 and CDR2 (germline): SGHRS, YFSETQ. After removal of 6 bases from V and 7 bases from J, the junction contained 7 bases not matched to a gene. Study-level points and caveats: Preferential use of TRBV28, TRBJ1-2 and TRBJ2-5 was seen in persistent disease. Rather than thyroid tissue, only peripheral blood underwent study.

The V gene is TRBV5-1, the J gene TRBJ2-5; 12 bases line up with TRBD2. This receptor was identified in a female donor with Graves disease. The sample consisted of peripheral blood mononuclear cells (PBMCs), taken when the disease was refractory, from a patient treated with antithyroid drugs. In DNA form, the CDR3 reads TGCGCCAGCACCCGACTAGCGGGAGACGGGACCCAGTACTTC. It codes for CASTRLAGDGTQYF.